The present entry profiles one TCR beta chain with its context. What antigen it recognizes has not been identified. Base qualities are missing; no much larger clone stands one base away. The library was produced with the immunoSEQ multiplex PCR assay. For the multiplex PCR, a mixture combining 60 forward primers for TCR Vbeta segments and 13 reverse primers for TCR Jbeta segments was used. The CDR3 region of rearranged TCR beta genes was amplified from genomic DNA by a multiplex PCR assay. On the Illumina HiSeq System, the amplified TCR beta libraries were sequenced as 87-base-pair reads. The authors' pipeline ran thus. A later analysis tallied around 87 million unique TCR beta chains across the 660 or so repertoires, and about 10 million of those chains were shared by two or more donors. Raw reads were error-corrected and collapsed into unique sequences with a nearest-neighbor algorithm that merged closely related sequences to remove PCR and sequencing errors. V, D and J gene segments were assigned by aligning CDR3 sequences to IMGT reference sequences. Each retained sequence needed at least a six-nucleotide match to both a V gene segment and a J gene segment. A rearrangement was called productive if the CDR3 had no stop codons and remained in frame with V and J, and every other rearrangement was called non-productive. CDR3 was defined by IMGT convention, running from the second conserved V-encoded cysteine to the conserved J-encoded phenylalanine. The earlier analysis of about 560 of the donors excluded any sequence lacking an unambiguous match to a single V gene segment. In an earlier analysis of some 590 of the donors, V segments were called functional above 56.7% productive rearrangements and were called segregating when the between-donor standard deviation exceeded 5%. A statistical classification framework was developed to diagnose cytomegalovirus status using the catalog of TCR beta chain sequences. A later analysis assigned V and J genes by comparing TCR nucleotide sequences with IMGT/GENE-DB human TR gene sequences. In a later analysis, CDR3 sequences and most-parsimonious VDJ recombination scenarios were assigned using the TCRdist pipeline. A later analysis defined each TCR beta chain by its CDR3 amino acid sequence plus V-gene family, and excluded reads lacking a unique V-gene family. As a way to deal with suspected cross-contamination and a sequencing artifact, a later analysis dropped approximately 570 nucleotide sequences that were highly shared and had low generation probability. In a later analysis, a clonal expansion index for each public chain was calculated from normalized within-repertoire ranks of inferred template counts. In a later analysis, generation probabilities were computed with a VDJ recombination model fitted to out-of-frame rearrangements, and the resulting probabilities were checked against IGoR. In a later analysis, hypergeometric tests were used to score TCR-TCR, TCR-HLA and TCR-CMV co-occurrence, with a repertoire-size bias correction applied to TCR pairs. In a later analysis, false discovery rates were estimated by permuting HLA or CMV assignments 20 times. A later analysis grouped co-occurring TCRs with DBSCAN, adding TCRdist sequence similarity when clustering within HLA-allele-positive subsets. For co-occurrence clustering, repertoires with fewer than 30,000 or more than 120,000 public chains were excluded, along with roughly 5 repertoires with anomalous nucleotide sharing. TCRdb limited this immuneACCESS table to in-frame rearrangements with V and J called. A share of clones is missing; checked studies link under half to unresolved V genes, and the rest is unexplained. The DNA was the basis for D and trimming; V, J and clone size are from that table. In all, the sample holds under 200,000 clones, and 82% of those were seen once. The ten largest clones add up to roughly 0.73% of the sample.

The data belong to a study of cytomegalovirus exposure and HLA in healthy donors (dated by TCRdb to 2016 to 2017). Regarding the complete study: An earlier analysis of approximately 640 of the donors reported more than 250 Gb of sequence data and around 120 million unique TCR beta sequences from about 179 million T cells. A separate validation cohort of approximately 130 different subjects was used in addition to the 666-subject first cohort. Alongside the repertoire data, information on donor age, sex, ethnicity and CMV serostatus was compiled. The study was designed to test whether signatures of past pathogen exposure could be identified by cataloging public T cell receptors. In a later analysis, previously published TCR beta repertoires from hundreds of donors were re-analyzed and high-resolution HLA genotyping was added so that TCR occurrence patterns could be studied. An earlier analysis of roughly 580 of the donors used high-throughput TCR beta sequencing to judge whether each TCR beta V gene segment behaved as functional or pseudogenic. A later genetic analysis used genome-wide SNP genotypes for about 65% of the roughly 670 donors, treating that subset as a discovery cohort. Typing coverage differed by locus: A, B, C, DRB1 and DQB1 were typed in about 620-640 donors, DQA1 in about 560, DPA1 in roughly 590, and DPB1 in 450 to 480. An early release covering approximately 600 HLA-typed donors comprised roughly 300 gigabases of sequencing data and 85 million or so unique TCR sequences. Among the approximately 420 genotyped donors, around 81% belonged to the genetic ancestry cluster associated with self-reported Caucasian donors. Roughly 5 DR-DQ haplotypes were handled as single units for association and clustering, since linkage in the cohort was strong. High-throughput TCR immunosequencing, statistical association of individual TCRs with disease status, and machine learning were combined to predict cytomegalovirus infection status. Using immunosequencing, the study profiled T cell repertoires from about 620 subjects and related those repertoires to cytomegalovirus serostatus. Every repertoire in the discovery cohort had been generated on one and the same sequencing platform. Rather than drawing on any new phenotypic data, the later analysis identified candidate immune exposures from TCR beta sequences and the way those sequences occurred across donors. Both class I and class II loci were covered by HLA typing, at four-digit resolution. Across around 400 genotyped donors of the cohort, an average of approximately 220,000 unique TCR beta nucleotide sequences per donor were sequenced, and roughly 18% of those sequences were non-productive.

The full study reports these points: In a later genetic analysis, a missense DCLRE1C variant was associated with V-gene and J-gene trimming of TCR beta chains, and the association was replicated in an independent cohort. Because some donors lacked HLA typing at each locus, the association tests relied only on the typed subset. In the study, approximately 150 TCR beta chains were listed as associated with cytomegalovirus. Broadly in line with IMGT annotations, most TCR beta V segments showed up in productive rearrangements about 87% or about 30% of the time in an earlier analysis of a few hundred of the donors. The classifier was reported to diagnose cytomegalovirus status with high specificity and sensitivity in both the original and validation cohorts. It was suggested by the authors that the approach could potentially be generalized to other disease states and immunological phenotypes. Because counts were too low, around 18 rarely observed V segments, including chromosome 9 orphons, were left out of the earlier analysis of about 500 of the donors. Assigning TCR associations to individual alleles was difficult when HLA alleles, especially DR and DQ, strongly co-occurred. Sequencing depth was assumed to be roughly uniform across donors in the presence/absence analyses, though that assumption may not hold. A later analysis found that TCR association rates varied across HLA loci, with DRB1 alleles showing the most associated TCRs and HLA-C alleles the fewest. Most CMV-associated TCR beta chains appeared to be HLA-restricted in a later analysis, and the HLA associations seemed to be driven largely by CMV exposure. Only TCR beta chains were sequenced in this cohort, and the absence of alpha or paired-chain data limited detectable features. According to a later analysis, parvovirus B19, influenza, CMV and Epstein-Barr virus appeared linked to several top co-occurrence clusters. A further reported finding was that TCR beta sequences accurately predicted the HLA-A and HLA-B alleles for most subjects in the first cohort. Linkage disequilibrium might explain the correlated functional status among segregating V segments, but an unknown experimental factor could not be excluded. In a later genetic analysis, fewer N-insertions in productive TCRs were reported among donors in an Asian-associated ancestry cluster than the roughly 700-donor mean. In vitro tests confirmed that a few of the cytomegalovirus-associated TCR beta chains recognize cytomegalovirus antigens. Across donors, most TCR sequences were observed very rarely, whereas some public TCRs were present in many individuals. Compared with equally common non-associated chains, HLA-associated TCR beta chains in a later analysis were more clonally expanded and had lower generation probabilities. A group of highly shared sequence variants was considered likely to be a technical artifact of the sequencing pipeline. The 87-base-pair reads could not distinguish some IMGT-functional V segments, including TRBV6-2 and TRBV6-3, so those segments were excluded. CMV serostatus was the only immune exposure information available for the cohort. A later analysis associated roughly 17,000 TCR beta sequences with specific HLA alleles at a false discovery rate of 0.05.

The cohort consisted of approximately 670 healthy bone marrow donors. At the time of sampling, all cohort members were nominally healthy, though unrecorded immune exposures were likely present. The donor tested CMV seronegative and was one of the 352 seronegative cohort members. Each donor provided a peripheral blood sample, and peripheral blood mononuclear cells were used for TCR beta sequencing. The Qiagen DNeasy Blood Extraction Kit was used to extract genomic DNA from the blood cell samples. CDR1 and CDR2 were assigned from the germline V gene (reference sequence) as SGHNT and YYREEE. The CDR3 runs 16 amino acids, cysteine and phenylalanine included. The CDR3 DNA has 48 bases and is translated from base 1. After removal of 0 bases from V and 8 bases from J, the junction retains 10 bases not matched to a gene.

Material for sequencing was PBMCs. The V and J genes are TRBV5-4 and TRBJ2-1; TRBD2 fits 8 bases in the junction. The TCR sequence derives from a woman between 18 and 29 years old in good health and CMV-seronegative. The CDR3 protein is CASSLEGLAYIDEQFF. Read as DNA, the sequence is TGTGCCAGCAGCTTGGAAGGACTAGCTTATATAGATGAGCAGTTCTTC.